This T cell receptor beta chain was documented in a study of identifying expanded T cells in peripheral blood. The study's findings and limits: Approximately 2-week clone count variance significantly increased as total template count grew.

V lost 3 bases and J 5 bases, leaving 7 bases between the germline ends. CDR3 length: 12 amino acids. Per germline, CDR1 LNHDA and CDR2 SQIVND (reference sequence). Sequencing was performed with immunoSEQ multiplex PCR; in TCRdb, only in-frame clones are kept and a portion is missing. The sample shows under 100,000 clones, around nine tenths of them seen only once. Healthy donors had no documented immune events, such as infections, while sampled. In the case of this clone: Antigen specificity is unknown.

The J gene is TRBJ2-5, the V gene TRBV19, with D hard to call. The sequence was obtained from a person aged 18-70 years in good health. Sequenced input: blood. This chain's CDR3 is CASSINPETQYF. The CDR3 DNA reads TGTGCCAGTAGTATCAATCCGGAGACCCAGTACTTC. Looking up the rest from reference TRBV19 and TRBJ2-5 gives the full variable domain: DGGITQSPKYLFRKEGQNVTLSCEQNLNHDAMYWYRQDPGQGLRLIYYSQIVNDFQKGDIAEGYSVSREKKESFPLTVTSAQKNPTAFYLCASSINPETQYFGPGTRLLVL.